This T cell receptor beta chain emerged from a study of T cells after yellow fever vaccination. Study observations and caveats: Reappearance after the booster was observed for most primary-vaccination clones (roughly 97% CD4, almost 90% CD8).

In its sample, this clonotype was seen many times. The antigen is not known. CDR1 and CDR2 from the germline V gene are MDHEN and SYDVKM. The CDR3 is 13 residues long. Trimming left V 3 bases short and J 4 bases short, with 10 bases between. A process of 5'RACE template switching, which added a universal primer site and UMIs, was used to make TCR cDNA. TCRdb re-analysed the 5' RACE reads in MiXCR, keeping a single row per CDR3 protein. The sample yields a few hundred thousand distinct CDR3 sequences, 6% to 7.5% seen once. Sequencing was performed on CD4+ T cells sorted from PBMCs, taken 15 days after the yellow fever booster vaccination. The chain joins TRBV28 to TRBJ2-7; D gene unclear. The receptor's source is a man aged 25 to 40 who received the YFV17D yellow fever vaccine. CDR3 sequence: CASSLGGKYEQYF. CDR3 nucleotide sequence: TGTGCCAGCAGTTTGGGTGGGAAGTACGAGCAGTACTTC.